The sequence of this T cell receptor beta chain was determined in a study of blood T cell repertoires in COVID-19. At the level of the study: Samples taken during acute and convalescent COVID-19 were collected in the United States, Italy and Spain. In each case, the material was cDNA or gDNA derived from T cells, B-cell-depleted T cells, or PBMCs.

Method: immunoSEQ multiplex PCR; TCRdb's copy keeps in-frame clones and lacks some. The sample has 80,000 to 130,000 clones; roughly 86% are singletons. V lost 8 bases to trimming and J lost 3 bases; unmatched junction nucleotides: 21. This CDR3 comprises 18 residues. CDR1 and CDR2 from the germline V gene are SGHAT and FQNNGV. The TCR originated in a woman aged 60-70 years with acute or convalescent COVID-19. The genes are TRBV11-2 and TRBJ1-2, with 7 nucleotides matching TRBD1. Sequenced sample: peripheral blood. CDR3 residues: CASRGGSGSNARDYGYTF. DNA of the CDR3: TGTGCCAGCCGAGGGGGCTCCGGTTCAAACGCGAGGGACTATGGCTACACCTTC.